Below, one TCR beta chain is given with its context. Antigen unknown. This was the immunoSEQ version 4 assay in survey mode. Assay used: immunoSEQ multiplex PCR; TCRdb lists only in-frame clones, some missing. The sample shows over 30,000 clones, 82% of them seen only once. The entry originates in a study of persistence of HIV-infected CD4 T cells. About the research overall: Up to about 180 mL blood was drawn at multiple time points; a couple of donors had single-time leukapheresis.

Cells were stimulated with overlapping HIV-1 Gag 15-mer peptides. Sorted nonresponding memory CD4+ T cells were CD40L-negative, CD69-negative, CD45RO-high. CD4+ T cell counts exceeded 400 cells/uL; CMV serology was positive. Stimulated PBMCs had first been depleted of CD8+ T cells. CDR3 size: 16 residues. The ends were cut back, 6 bases at V and 8 bases at J, with 20 bases in the middle. Germline V gene data show CDR1 as SNHLY and CDR2 as FYNNEI. Sample: cultured CD4+ T cells from PBMCs, taken from a patient who received antiretroviral therapy. The chain employs TRBV2 and TRBJ1-6; D is unclear. The receptor comes from an adult with HIV. The donor label of this sample is uncertain. CDR3: CASSPSPYANDSPLHF. The CDR3 nucleotides are TGTGCCAGCAGCCCCTCGCCTTACGCGAATGATTCACCCCTCCACTTT. The whole variable domain, remainder taken from reference TRBV2 and TRBJ1-6, is EPEVTQTPSHQVTQMGQEVILRCVPISNHLYFYWYRQILGQKVEFLVSFYNNEISEKSEIFDDQFSVERPDGSNFTLKIRSTKLEDSAMYFCASSPSPYANDSPLHFGNGTRLTVT.